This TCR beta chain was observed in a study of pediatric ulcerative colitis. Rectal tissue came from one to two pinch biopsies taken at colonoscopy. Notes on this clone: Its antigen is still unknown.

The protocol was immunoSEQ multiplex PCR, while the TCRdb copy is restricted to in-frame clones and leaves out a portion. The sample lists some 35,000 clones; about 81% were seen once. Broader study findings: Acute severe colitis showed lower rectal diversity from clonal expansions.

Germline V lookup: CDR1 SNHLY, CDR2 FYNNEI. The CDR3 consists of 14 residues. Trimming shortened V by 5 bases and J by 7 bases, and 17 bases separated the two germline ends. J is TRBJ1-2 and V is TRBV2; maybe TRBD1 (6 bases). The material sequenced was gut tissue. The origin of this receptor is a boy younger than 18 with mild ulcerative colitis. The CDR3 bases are TGTGCCAGCAGTAGCCTACAGGGTACGGGTGGCTACACCTTC. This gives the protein CASSSLQGTGGYTF.